This TCR beta chain appears in the sequencing data of a study of cytomegalovirus exposure and HLA in healthy donors. Study as a whole: The same platform was used for the 95 to 150 validation repertoires and the 650 to 800 first-cohort repertoires, a later analysis reported.

The V gene's germline CDR1 is WSHSY and CDR2 SAAADI. CDR3 length: 13 amino acids. Trimming removed 8 bases from V and 4 bases from J; junction bases left unmatched: 5. Here immunoSEQ multiplex PCR was the method, and the copy in TCRdb shows in-frame clones only, minus some. The repertoire holds under 250,000 clones, with more than 75% as singletons. Among the roughly 120 subjects of the validation cohort, separate from the roughly 730-subject first cohort, were the donors. On this clone itself: Antigen unknown.

Findings of the study overall: 150 or so TCR beta chains were listed as cytomegalovirus-associated. The classifier was said to identify cytomegalovirus status with high specificity and sensitivity.

The material sequenced was PBMCs. The source of this sequence is a man aged 18 to 29 in good health and CMV-seronegative. V gene TRBV10-2 combines with J gene TRBJ2-1, with 7 bases that match TRBD1. CDR3 bases: TGCGCCAGCGGGAGACAGGGTTACAATGAGCAGTTCTTC. Translation: CASGRQGYNEQFF.